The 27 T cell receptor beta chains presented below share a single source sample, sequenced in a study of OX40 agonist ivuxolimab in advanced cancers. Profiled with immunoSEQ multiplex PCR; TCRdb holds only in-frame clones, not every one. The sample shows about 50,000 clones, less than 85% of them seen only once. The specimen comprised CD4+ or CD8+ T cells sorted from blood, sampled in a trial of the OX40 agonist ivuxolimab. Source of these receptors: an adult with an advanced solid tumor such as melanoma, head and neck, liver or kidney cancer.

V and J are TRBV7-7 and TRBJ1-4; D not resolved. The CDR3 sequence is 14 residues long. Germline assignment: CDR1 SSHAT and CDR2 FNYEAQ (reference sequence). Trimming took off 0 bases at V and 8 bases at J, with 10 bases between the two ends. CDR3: CASSLAGLGEKLFF. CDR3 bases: TGTGCCAGCAGCTTAGCAGGGTTAGGCGAAAAACTGTTTTTT.

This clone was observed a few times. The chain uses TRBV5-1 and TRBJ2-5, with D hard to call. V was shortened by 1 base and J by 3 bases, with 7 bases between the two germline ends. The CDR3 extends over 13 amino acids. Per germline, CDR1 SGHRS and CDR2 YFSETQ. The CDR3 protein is CASSLIAEETQYF. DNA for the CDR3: TGCGCCAGCAGCTTGATCGCGGAAGAGACCCAGTACTTC.

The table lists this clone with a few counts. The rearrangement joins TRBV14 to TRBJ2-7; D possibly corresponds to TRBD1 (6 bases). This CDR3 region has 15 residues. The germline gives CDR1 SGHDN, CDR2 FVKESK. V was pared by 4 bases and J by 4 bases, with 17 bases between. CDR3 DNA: TGTGCCAGCAGCCCACATTCCGACAGGCTATACGAGCAGTACTTC. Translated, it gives CASSPHSDRLYEQYF.

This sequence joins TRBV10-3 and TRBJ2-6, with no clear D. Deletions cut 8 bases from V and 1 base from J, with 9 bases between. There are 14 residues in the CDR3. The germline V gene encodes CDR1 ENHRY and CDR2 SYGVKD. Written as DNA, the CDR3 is TGTGCCATCGGGCCCCCTTCTGGGGCCAACGTCCTGACTTTC. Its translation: CAIGPPSGANVLTF.

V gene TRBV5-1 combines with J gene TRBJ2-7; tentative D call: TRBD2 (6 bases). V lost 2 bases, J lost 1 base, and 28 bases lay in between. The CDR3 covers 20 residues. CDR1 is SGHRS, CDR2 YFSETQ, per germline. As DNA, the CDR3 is TGCGCCAGCAGCTTCCAGGCGGTAAGGAAAGAAGCGGGTACGTCCTACGAGCAGTACTTC. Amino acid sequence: CASSFQAVRKEAGTSYEQYF. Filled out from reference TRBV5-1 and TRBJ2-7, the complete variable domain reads KAGVTQTPRYLIKTRGQQVTLSCSPISGHRSVSWYQQTPGQGLQFLFEYFSETQRNKGNFPGRFSGRQFSNSRSEMNVSTLELGDSALYLCASSFQAVRKEAGTSYEQYFGPGTRLTVT.

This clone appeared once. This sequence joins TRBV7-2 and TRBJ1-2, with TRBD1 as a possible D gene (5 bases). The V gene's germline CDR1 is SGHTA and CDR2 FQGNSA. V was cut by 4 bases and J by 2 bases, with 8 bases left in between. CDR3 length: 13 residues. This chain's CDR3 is CASSSGPNYGYTF. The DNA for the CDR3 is TGTGCCAGCAGCTCGGGACCGAACTATGGCTACACCTTC.

The CDR3 DNA sequence: TGTGCCAGCAGTGAAGATAGCGGGAGGTCGGAGACCCAGTACTTC. It yields the protein CASSEDSGRSETQYF. The rearrangement links TRBV2 to TRBJ2-5, with TRBD2 identical over 10 bases. CDR3 length: 15 residues. The germline V gene has CDR1 SNHLY and CDR2 FYNNEI. Trimming at V came to 1 base and at J to 5 bases, leaving 4 bases not matched to a gene.

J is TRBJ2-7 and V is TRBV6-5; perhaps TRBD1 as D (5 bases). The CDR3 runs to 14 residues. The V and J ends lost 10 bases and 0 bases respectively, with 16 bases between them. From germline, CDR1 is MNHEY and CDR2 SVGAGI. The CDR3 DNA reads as TGTGCCACCAATCGTCAGGGTAACTCCTACGAGCAGTACTTC. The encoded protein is CATNRQGNSYEQYF.

CDR3 region: CASSLAGEQETQYF. The CDR3 coding sequence is TGTGCCAGCAGCTTAGCTGGGGAACAAGAGACCCAGTACTTC. This sequence joins TRBV7-9 and TRBJ2-5; no reliable D call. The CDR3 sequence is 14 residues long. Germline values: CDR1 SEHNR, CDR2 FQNEAQ (reference sequence). Trimming left V 0 bases short and J 2 bases short, with 7 bases between.

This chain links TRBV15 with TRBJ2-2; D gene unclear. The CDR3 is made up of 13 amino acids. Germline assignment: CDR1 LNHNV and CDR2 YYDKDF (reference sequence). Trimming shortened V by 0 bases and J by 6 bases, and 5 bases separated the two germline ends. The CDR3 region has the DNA TGTGCCACCAGCAGAGATTATTCCGGGGAGCTGTTTTTT. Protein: CATSRDYSGELFF.

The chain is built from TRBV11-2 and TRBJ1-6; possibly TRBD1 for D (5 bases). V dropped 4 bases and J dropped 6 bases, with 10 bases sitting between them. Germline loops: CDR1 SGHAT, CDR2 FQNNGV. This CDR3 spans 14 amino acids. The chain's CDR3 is CASSSGTANSPLHF. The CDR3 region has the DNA TGTGCCAGCAGCTCCGGGACGGCTAATTCACCCCTCCACTTT.

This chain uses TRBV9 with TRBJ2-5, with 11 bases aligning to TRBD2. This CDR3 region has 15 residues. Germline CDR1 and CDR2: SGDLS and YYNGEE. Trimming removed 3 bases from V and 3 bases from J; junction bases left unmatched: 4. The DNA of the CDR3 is TGTGCCAGCAGCGGACCTAGCGGGGGGAAAGAGACCCAGTACTTC. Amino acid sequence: CASSGPSGGKETQYF.

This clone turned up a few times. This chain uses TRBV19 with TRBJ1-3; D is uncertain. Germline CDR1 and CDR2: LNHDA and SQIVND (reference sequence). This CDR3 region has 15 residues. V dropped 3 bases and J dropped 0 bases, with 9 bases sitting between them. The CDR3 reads CASSMGPASGNTIYF. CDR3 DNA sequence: TGTGCCAGTAGTATGGGTCCGGCCTCTGGAAACACCATATATTTT.

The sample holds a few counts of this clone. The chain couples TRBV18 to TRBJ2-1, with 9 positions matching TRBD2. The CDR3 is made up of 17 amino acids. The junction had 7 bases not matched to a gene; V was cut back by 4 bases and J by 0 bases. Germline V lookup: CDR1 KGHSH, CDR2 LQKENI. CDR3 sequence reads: CASSLASGGISYNEQFF. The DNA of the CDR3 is TGTGCCAGCTCACTCGCCAGCGGGGGGATCTCCTACAATGAGCAGTTCTTC.

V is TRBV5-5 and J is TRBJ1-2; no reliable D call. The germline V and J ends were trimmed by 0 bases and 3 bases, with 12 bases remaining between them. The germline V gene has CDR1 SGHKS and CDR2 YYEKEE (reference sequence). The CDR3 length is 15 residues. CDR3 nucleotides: TGTGCCAGCAGCTTGGGTTCGGGGATCGACTATGGCTACACCTTC. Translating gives CASSLGSGIDYGYTF.

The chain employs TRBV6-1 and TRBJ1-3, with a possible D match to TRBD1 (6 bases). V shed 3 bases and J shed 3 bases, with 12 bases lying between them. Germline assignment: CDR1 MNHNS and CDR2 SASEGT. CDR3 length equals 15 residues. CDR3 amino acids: CASSEPQGFGNTIYF. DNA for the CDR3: TGTGCCAGCAGTGAGCCACAGGGATTTGGAAACACCATATATTTT.

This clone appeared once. This chain's CDR3 is CASSPQVRDGYTF. DNA for the CDR3: TGCGCCAGCAGCCCGCAGGTCCGGGATGGCTACACCTTC. The V gene is TRBV4-3, the J gene TRBJ1-2; D uncertain. V was trimmed by 4 bases and J by 6 bases, leaving 12 bases between them. Germline V CDR1 and CDR2: LGHNA, YSLEER. The CDR3 length is 13 residues.

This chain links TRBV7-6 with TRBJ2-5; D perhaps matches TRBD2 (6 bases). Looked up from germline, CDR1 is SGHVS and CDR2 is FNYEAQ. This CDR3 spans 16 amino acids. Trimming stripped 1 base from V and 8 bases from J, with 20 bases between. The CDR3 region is CASSLEVSGTVITQYF. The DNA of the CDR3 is TGTGCCAGCAGCTTAGAGGTCTCCGGGACTGTTATAACCCAGTACTTC.

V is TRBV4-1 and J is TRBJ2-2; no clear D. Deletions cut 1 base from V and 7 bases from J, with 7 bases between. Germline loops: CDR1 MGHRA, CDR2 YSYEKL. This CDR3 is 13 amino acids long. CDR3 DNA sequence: TGCGCCAGCAGCCAAGTTAGGGACGGGGAGCTGTTTTTT. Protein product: CASSQVRDGELFF.

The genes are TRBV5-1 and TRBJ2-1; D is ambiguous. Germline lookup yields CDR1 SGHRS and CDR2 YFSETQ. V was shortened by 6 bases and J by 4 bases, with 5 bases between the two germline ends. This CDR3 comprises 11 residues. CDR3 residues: CASKDYNEQFF. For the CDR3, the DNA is TGCGCCAGCAAGGATTACAATGAGCAGTTCTTC. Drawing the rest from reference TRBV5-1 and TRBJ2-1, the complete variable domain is KAGVTQTPRYLIKTRGQQVTLSCSPISGHRSVSWYQQTPGQGLQFLFEYFSETQRNKGNFPGRFSGRQFSNSRSEMNVSTLELGDSALYLCASKDYNEQFFGPGTRLTVL.

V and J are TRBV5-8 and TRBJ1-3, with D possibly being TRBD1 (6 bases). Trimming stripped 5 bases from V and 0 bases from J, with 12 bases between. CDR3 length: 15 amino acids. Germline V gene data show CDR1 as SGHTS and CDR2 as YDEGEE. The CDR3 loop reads CASRDRKISGNTIYF. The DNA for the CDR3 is TGTGCCAGCAGGGACAGAAAGATCTCTGGAAACACCATATATTTT. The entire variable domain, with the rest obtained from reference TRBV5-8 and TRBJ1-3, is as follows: EAGVTQSPTHLIKTRGQQATLRCSPISGHTSVYWYQQALGLGLQFLLWYDEGEERNRGNFPPRFSGRQFPNYSSELNVNALELEDSALYLCASRDRKISGNTIYFGEGSWLTVV.

CDR3 region: CASSNRGSQPQHF. For the CDR3, the DNA is TGTGCCAGCAGCAACAGGGGTAGTCAGCCCCAGCATTTT. V usage is TRBV7-8 and J usage is TRBJ1-5, with 7 positions matching TRBD1. From germline, CDR1 is SGHVS and CDR2 FQNEAQ. The trim removed 5 bases at V and 6 bases at J, leaving 4 bases unmatched. The CDR3 has 13 residues.

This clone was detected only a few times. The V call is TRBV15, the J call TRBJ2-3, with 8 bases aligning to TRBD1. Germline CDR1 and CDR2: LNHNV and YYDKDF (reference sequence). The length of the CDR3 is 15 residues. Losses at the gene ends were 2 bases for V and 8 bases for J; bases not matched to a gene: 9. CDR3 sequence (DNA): TGTGCCACCAGCAGATCGACAGGGGCCCGGGGTACGCAGTATTTT. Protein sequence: CATSRSTGARGTQYF.

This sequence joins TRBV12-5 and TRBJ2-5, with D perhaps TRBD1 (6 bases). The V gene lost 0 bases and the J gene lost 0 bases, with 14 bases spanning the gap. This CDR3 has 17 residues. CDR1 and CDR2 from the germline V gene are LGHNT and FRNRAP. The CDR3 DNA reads TGTGCTAGTGGTTTGGTACCAGGGGACGTATACCAAGAGACCCAGTACTTC. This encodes CASGLVPGDVYQETQYF.

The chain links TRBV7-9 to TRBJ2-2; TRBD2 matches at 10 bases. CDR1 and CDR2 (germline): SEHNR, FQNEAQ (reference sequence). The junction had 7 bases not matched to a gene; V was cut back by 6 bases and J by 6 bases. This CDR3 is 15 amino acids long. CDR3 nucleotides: TGTGCCAGCAGGACTGGACTAGCGGAGGCCGGGGAGCTGTTTTTT. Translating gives CASRTGLAEAGELFF.

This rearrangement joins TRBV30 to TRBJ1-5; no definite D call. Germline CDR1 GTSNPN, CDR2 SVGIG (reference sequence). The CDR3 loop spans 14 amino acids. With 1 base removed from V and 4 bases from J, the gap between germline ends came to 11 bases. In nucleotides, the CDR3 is TGTGCCTGGAGTGCTAAACAGAAAAATCAGCCCCAGCATTTT. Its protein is CAWSAKQKNQPQHF.

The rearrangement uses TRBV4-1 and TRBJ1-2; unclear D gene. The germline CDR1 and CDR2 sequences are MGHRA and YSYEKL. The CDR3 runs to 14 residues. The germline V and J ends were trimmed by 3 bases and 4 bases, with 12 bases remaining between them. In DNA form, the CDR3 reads TGCGCCAGCAGCCAGCAGACCGGCATCTATGGCTACACCTTC. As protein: CASSQQTGIYGYTF.